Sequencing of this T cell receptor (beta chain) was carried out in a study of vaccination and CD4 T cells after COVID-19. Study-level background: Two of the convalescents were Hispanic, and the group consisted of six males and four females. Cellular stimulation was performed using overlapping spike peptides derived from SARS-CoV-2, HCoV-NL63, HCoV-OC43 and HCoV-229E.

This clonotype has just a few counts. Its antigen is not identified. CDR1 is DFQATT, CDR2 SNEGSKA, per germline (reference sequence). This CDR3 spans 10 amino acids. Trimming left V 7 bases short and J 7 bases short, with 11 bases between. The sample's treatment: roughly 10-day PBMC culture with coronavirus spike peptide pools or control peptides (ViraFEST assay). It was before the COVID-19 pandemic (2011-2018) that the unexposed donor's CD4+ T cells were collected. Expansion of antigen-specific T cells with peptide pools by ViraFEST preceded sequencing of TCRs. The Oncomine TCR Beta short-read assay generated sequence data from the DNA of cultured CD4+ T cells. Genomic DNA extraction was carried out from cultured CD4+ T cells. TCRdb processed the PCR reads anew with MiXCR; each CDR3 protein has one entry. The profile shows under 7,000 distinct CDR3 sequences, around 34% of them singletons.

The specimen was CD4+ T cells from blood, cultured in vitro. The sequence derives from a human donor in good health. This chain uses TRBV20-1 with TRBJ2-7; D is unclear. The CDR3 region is CSVFMREQYF. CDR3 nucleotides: TGCAGTGTTTTCATGAGGGAGCAGTACTTC.